One TCR beta chain is described in this entry. The sample comes from a study of OX40 agonist ivuxolimab in advanced cancers. V lost 10 bases, J lost 8 bases, and 15 bases lay in between. The CDR3 consists of 13 residues. The germline CDR1 and CDR2 sequences are MNHEY and SMNVEV (reference sequence). Using immunoSEQ multiplex PCR, the repertoire was profiled, and TCRdb retains in-frame clones only, with some absent. The data show fewer than 85,000 clones, roughly 80% seen once. The specimen comprised CD4+ or CD8+ T cells sorted from blood, sampled in a trial of the OX40 agonist ivuxolimab. The sequence was collected from an adult with an advanced solid tumor such as melanoma, head and neck, liver or kidney cancer. The V call is TRBV27, the J call TRBJ1-6; weak D call: TRBD1 (5 bases). CDR3 residues: CATRTTFDSPLHF. The CDR3 DNA reads as TGTGCCACTCGGACAACCTTCGATTCACCCCTCCACTTT.